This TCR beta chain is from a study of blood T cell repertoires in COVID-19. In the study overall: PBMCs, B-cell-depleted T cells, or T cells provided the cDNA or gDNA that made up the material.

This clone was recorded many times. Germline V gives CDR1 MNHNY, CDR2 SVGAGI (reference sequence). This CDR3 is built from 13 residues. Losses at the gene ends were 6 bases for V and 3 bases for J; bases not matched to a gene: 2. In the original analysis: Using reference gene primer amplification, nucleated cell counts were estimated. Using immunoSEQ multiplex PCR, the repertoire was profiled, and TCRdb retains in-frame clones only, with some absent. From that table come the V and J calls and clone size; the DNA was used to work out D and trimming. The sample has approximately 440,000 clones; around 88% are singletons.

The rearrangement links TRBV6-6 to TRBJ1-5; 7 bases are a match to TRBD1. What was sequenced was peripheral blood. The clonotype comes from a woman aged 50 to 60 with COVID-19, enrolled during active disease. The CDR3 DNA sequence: TGTGCCAGCAGGACAGGGACCAATCAGCCCCAGCATTTT. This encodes CASRTGTNQPQHF.